This T cell receptor beta chain derives from a study of blood T cell repertoires in COVID-19. Study information: Donors in the United States, Italy and Spain gave samples during acute or convalescent COVID-19. PBMCs, B-cell-depleted T cells, or T cells provided the cDNA or gDNA that made up the material.

The ends lost 1 base at V and 1 base at J; junction bases unmatched: 2. CDR1 and CDR2 (germline): SGHRS, YFSETQ. This CDR3 region has 15 residues. In the original workflow: It was from reference gene primer amplification that nucleated cell counts were estimated. TCRdb keeps only in-frame clones here, not all; method: immunoSEQ multiplex PCR. That table furnishes V, J and clone size, whereas the DNA furnished D and trimming. The sample holds roughly 100,000 clones; over 65% are singletons and the top ten take roughly 29%. The chain combines TRBV5-1 with TRBJ1-1, with 9 bases identical to TRBD1. The receptor was isolated from a man in his 60s with acute or convalescent COVID-19. What was sequenced was peripheral blood. CDR3 protein: CASSLTGGPNTEAFF. CDR3 nucleotides: TGCGCCAGCAGCTTGACAGGGGGCCCGAACACTGAAGCTTTCTTT.